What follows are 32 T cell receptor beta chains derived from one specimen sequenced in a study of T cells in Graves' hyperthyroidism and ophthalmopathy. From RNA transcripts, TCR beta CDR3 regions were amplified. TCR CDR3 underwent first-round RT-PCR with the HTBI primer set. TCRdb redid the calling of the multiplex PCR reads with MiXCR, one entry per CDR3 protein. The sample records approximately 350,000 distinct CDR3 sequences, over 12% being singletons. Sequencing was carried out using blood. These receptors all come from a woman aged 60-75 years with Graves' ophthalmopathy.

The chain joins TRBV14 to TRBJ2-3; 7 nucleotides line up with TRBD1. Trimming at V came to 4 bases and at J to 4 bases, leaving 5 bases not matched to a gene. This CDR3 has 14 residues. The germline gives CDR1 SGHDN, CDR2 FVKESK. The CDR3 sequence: CASSLSGGSDTQYF. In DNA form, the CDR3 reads TGTGCCAGCAGCCTCTCAGGGGGATCAGATACGCAGTATTTT. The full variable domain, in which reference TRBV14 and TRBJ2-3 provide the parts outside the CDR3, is EAGVTQFPSHSVIEKGQTVTLRCDPISGHDNLYWYRRVMGKEIKFLLHFVKESKQDESGMPNNRFLAERTGGTYSTLKVQPAELEDSGVYFCASSLSGGSDTQYFGPGTRLTVL.

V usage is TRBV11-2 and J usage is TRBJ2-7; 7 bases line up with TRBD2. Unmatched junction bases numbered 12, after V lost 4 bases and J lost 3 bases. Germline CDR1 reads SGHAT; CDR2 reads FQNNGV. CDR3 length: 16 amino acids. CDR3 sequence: CASSSPSGVTDYEQYF. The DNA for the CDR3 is TGTGCCAGCAGCTCCCCTAGCGGAGTAACCGACTACGAGCAGTACTTC.

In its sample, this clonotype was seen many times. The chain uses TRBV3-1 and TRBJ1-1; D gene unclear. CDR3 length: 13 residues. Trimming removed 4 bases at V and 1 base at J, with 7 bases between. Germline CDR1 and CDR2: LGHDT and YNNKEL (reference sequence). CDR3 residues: CASSRAGNTEAFF. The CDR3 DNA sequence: TGTGCCAGCAGCCGGGCAGGGAACACTGAAGCTTTCTTT.

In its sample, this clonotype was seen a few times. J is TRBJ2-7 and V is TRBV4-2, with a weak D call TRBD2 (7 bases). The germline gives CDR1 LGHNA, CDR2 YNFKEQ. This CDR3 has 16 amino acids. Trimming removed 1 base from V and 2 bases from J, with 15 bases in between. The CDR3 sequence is CASSQVGGAKTYEQYF. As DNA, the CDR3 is TGTGCCAGCAGCCAAGTTGGGGGGGCGAAAACCTACGAGCAGTACTTC.

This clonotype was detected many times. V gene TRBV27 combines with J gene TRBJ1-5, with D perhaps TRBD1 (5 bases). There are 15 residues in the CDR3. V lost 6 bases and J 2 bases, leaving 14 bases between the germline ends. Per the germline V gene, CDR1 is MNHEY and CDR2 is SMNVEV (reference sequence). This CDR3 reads CASSDRYQGNQPQHF. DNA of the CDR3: TGTGCCAGCAGCGACAGATACCAGGGCAATCAGCCCCAGCATTTT.

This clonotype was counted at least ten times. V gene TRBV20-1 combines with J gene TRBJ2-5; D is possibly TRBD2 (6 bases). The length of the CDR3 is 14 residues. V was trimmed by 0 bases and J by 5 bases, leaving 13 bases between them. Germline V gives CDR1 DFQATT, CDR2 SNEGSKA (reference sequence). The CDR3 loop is CSAREVTSLETQYF. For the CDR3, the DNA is TGCAGTGCTAGAGAGGTCACTAGCCTCGAGACCCAGTACTTC.

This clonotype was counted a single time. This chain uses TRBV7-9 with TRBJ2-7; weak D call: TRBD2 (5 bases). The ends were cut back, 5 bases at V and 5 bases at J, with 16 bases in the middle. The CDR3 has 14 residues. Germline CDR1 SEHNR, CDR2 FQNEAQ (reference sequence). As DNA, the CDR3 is TGTGCCAGCAGCCTACGGACTGTCCCCGACGAGCAGTACTTC. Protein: CASSLRTVPDEQYF.

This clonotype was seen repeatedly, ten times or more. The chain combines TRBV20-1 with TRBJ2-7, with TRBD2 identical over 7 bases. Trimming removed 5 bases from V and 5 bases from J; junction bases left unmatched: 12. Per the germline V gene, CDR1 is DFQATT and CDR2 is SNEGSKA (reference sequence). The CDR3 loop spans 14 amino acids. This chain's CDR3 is CSAPKTGTINEQYF. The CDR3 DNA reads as TGCAGTGCTCCTAAGACCGGGACTATTAACGAGCAGTACTTC.

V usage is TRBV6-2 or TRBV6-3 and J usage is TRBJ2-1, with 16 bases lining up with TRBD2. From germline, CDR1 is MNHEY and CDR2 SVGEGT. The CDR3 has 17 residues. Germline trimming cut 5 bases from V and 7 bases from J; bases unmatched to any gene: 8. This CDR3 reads CASSPRGLAGGPNEQFF. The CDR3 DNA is TGTGCCAGCAGTCCTAGGGGACTAGCGGGAGGGCCTAATGAGCAGTTCTTC.

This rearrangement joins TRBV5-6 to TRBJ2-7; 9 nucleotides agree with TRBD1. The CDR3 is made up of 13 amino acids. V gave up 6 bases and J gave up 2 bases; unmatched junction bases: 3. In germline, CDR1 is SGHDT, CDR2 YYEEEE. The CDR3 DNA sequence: TGTGCCAGCACCTGGACAGGGGCCTACGAGCAGTACTTC. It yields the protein CASTWTGAYEQYF.

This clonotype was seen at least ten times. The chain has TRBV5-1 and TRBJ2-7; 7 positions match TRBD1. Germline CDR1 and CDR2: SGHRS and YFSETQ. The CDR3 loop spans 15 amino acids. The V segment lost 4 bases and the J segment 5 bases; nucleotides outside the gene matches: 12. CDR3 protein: CASSPSGTAVHEQYF. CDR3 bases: TGCGCCAGCAGCCCCTCAGGGACAGCCGTCCACGAGCAGTACTTC.

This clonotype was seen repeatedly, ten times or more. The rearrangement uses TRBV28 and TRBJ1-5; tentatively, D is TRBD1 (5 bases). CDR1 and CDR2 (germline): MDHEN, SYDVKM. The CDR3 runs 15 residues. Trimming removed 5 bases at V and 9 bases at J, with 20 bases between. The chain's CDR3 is CASSGAGPRIGPQHF. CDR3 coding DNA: TGTGCCAGCAGTGGGGCGGGACCCCGAATTGGGCCCCAGCATTTT.

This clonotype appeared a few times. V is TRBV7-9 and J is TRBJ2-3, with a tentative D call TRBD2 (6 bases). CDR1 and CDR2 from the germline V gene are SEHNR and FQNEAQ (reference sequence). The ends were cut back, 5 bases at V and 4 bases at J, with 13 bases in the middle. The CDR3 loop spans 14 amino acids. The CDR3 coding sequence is TGTGCCAGCAGCCAGGGAGGTTGGTCAGATACGCAGTATTTT. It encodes CASSQGGWSDTQYF.

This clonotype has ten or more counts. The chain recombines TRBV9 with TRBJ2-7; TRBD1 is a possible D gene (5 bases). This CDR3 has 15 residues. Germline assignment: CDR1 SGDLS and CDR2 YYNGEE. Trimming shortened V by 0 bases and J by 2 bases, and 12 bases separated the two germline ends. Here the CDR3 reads CASSVAQGRAYEQYF. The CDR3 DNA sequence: TGTGCCAGCAGCGTAGCCCAGGGTCGGGCCTACGAGCAGTACTTC.

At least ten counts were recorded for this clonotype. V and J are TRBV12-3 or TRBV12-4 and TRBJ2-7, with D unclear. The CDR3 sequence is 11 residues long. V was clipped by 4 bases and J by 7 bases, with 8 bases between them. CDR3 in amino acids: CASSSFGEQYF. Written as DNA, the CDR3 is TGTGCCAGCAGTTCATTTGGGGAGCAGTACTTC.

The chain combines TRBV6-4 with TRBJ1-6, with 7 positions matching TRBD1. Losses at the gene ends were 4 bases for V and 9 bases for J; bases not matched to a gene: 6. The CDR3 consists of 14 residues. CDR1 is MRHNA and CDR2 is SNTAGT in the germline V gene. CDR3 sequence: CASSVGTAGSPLHF. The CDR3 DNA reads TGTGCCAGCAGTGTCGGGACAGCGGGTTCACCCCTCCACTTT.

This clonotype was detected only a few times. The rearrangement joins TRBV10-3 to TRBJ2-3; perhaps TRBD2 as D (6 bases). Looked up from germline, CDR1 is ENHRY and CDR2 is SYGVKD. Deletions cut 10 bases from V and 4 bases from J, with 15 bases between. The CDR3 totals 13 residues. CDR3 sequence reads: CASGGVSADTQYF. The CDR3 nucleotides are TGTGCCAGCGGAGGGGTTTCCGCAGATACGCAGTATTTT.

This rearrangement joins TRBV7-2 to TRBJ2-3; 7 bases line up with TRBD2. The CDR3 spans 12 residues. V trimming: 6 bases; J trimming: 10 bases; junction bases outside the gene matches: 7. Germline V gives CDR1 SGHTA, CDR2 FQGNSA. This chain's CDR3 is CASSPTSVAQYF. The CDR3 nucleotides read TGTGCCAGCAGTCCAACTAGCGTGGCGCAGTATTTT.

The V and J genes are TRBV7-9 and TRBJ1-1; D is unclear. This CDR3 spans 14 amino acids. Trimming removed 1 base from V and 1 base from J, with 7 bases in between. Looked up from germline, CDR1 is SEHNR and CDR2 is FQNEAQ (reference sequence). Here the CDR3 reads CASSLVERNTEAFF. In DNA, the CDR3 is TGTGCCAGCAGCTTAGTGGAGCGGAACACTGAAGCTTTCTTT.

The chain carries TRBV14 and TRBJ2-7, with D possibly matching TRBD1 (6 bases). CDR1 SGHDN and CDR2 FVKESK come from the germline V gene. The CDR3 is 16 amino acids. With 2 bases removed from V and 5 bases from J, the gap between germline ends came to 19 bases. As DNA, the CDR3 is TGTGCCAGCAGCCAATTTACCGGGACAACCCTTGACGAGCAGTACTTC. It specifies CASSQFTGTTLDEQYF.

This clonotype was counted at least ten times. CDR3 loop: CASSLDGTVTDTQYF. The CDR3 DNA reads TGCGCCAGCAGCTTGGATGGGACAGTCACAGATACGCAGTATTTT. This chain links TRBV5-1 with TRBJ2-3; 7 nucleotides align to TRBD1. Germline V gives CDR1 SGHRS, CDR2 YFSETQ. The CDR3 is 15 amino acids. Trimming at V came to 0 bases and at J to 2 bases, leaving 3 bases not matched to a gene. Full variable domain (missing parts from reference TRBV5-1 and TRBJ2-3): KAGVTQTPRYLIKTRGQQVTLSCSPISGHRSVSWYQQTPGQGLQFLFEYFSETQRNKGNFPGRFSGRQFSNSRSEMNVSTLELGDSALYLCASSLDGTVTDTQYFGPGTRLTVL.

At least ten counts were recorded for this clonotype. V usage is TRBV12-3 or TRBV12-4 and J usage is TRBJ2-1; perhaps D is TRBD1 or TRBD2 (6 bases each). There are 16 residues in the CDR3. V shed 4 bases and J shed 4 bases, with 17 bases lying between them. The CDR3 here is CASSSGTRGRYNEQFF. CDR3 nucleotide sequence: TGTGCCAGCAGTTCGGGGACCCGGGGGCGATACAATGAGCAGTTCTTC.

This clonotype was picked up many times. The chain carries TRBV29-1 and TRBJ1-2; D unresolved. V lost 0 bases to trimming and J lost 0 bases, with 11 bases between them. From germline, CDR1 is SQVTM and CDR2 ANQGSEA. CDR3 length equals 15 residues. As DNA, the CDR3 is TGCAGCGTTGAAGATCGGGGAGGGCCTAACTATGGCTACACCTTC. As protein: CSVEDRGGPNYGYTF.

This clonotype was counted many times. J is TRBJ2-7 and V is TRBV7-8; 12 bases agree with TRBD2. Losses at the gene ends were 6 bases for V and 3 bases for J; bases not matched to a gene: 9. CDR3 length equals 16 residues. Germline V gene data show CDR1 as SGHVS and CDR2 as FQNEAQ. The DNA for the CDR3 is TGTGCCAGCAGTGTGGCAGCGGGACTAGCGGGCTACGAGCAGTACTTC. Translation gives CASSVAAGLAGYEQYF.

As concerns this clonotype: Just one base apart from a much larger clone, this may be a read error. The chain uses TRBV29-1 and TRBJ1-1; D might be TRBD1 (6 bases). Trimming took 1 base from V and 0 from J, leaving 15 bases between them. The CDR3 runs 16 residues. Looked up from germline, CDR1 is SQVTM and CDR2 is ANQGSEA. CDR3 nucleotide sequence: TGCAGCGTTGAAGGGCAGGGGCTGCGCATGAACACTGAAGCTTTCTTT. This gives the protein CSVEGQGLRMNTEAFF.

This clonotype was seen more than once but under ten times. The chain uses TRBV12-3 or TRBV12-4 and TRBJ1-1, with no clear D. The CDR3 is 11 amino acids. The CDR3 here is CTTSRKSEAFF. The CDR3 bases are TGTACCACCAGCCGTAAATCTGAAGCTTTCTTT.

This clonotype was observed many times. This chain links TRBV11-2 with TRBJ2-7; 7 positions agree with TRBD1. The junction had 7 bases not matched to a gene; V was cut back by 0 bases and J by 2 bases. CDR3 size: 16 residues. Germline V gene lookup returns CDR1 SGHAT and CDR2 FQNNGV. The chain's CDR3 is CASSLDQGGTAYEQYF. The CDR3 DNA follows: TGTGCCAGCAGCTTAGATCAGGGTGGGACAGCCTACGAGCAGTACTTC.

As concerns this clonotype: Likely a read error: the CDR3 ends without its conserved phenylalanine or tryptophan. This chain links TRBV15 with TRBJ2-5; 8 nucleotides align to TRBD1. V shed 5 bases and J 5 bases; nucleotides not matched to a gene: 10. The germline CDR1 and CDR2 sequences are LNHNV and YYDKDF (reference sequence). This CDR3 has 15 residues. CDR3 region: CATSEDRASGETQYV. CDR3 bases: TGTGCCACCAGCGAGGACAGGGCGTCGGGGGAGACCCAGTACGTC.

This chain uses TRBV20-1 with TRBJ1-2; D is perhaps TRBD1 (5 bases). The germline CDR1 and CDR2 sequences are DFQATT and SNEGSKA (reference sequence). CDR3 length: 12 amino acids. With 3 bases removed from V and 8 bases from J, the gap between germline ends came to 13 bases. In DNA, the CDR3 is TGCAGTGCTAGGAGCGGCAGGGTCGGCTACACCTTC. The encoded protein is CSARSGRVGYTF.

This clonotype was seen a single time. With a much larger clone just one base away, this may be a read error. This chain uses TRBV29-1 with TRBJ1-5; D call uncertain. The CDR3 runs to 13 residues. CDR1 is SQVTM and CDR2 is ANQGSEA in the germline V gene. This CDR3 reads CSVGTVENQLQHF. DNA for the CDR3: TGCAGCGTTGGGACGGTGGAGAATCAGCTCCAGCATTTT.

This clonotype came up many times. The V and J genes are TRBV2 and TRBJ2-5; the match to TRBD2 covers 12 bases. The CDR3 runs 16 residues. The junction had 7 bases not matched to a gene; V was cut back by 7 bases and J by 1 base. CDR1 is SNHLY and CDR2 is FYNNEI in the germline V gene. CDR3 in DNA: TGTGCCAGCATCTATGGACTAGCGGGAACCCAAGAGACCCAGTACTTC. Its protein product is CASIYGLAGTQETQYF.

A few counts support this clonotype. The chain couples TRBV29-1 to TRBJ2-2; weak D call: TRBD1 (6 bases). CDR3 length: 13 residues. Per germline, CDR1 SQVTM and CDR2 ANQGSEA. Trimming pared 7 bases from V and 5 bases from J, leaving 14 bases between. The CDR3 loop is CSANRDGTGELFF. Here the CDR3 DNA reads TGCAGCGCCAACAGGGATGGGACCGGGGAGCTGTTTTTT.